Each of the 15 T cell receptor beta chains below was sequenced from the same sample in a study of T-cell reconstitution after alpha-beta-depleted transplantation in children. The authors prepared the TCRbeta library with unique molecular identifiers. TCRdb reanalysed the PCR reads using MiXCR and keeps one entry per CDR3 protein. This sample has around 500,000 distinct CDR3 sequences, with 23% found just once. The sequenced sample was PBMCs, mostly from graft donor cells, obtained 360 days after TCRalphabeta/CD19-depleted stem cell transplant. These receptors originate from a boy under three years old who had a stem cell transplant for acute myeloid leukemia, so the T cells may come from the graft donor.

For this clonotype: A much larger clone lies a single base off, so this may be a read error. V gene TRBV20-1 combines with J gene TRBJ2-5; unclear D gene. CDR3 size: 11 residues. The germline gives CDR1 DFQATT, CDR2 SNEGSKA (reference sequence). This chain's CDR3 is CSPRAGETQYF. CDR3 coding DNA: TGCAGTCCTAGAGCAGGAGAGACCCAGTACTTC.

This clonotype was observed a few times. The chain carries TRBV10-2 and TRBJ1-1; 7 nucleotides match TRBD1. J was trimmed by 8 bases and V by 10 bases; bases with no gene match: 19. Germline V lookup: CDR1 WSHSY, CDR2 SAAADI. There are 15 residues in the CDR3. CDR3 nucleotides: TGCGCCACCATTAAAGACAGGGTTAGTGCCGAAGAAGCTTTCTTT. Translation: CATIKDRVSAEEAFF.

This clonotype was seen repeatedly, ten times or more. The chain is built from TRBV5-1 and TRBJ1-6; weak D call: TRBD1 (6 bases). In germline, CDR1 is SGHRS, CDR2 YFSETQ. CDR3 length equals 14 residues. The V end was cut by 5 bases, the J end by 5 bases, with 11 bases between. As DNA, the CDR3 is TGCGCCAGCAGACAGGGTATGGATAATTCACCCCTCCACTTT. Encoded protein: CASRQGMDNSPLHF.

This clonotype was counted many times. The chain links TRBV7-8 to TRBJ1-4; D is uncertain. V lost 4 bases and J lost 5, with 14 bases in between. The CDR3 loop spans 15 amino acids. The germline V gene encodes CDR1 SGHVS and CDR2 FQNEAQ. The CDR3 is CASSSPSGPNEKLFF. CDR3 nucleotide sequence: TGTGCCAGCAGCTCCCCTTCAGGTCCGAATGAAAAACTGTTTTTT.

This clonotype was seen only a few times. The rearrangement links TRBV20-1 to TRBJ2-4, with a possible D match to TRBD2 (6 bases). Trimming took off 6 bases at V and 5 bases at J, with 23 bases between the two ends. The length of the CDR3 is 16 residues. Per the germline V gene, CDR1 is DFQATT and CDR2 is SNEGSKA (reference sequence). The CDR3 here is CSAKPYGPSGENIQYF. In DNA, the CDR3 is TGCAGTGCAAAGCCTTATGGCCCCTCGGGGGAAAACATTCAGTACTTC.

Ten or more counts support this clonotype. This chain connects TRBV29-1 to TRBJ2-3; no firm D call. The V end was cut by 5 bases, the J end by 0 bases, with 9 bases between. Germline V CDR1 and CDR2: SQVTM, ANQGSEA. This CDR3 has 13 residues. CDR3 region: CSVSRYSTDTQYF. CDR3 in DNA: TGCAGCGTTTCTAGATATAGCACAGATACGCAGTATTTT.

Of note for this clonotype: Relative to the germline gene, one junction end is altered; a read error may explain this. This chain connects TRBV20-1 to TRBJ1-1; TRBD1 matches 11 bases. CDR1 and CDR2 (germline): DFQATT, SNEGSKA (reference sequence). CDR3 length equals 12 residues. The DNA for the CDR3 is TGCAGTGCTTTTCTTCCTCGGACAGGGGGCATCTTT. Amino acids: CSAFLPRTGGIF.

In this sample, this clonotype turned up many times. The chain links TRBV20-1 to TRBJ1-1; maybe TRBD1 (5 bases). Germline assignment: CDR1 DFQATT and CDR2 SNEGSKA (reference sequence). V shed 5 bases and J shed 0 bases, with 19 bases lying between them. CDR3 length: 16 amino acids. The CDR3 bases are TGCAGTGCTTCCCGGGGCAGGGAGACTTTGAACACTGAAGCTTTCTTT. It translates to CSASRGRETLNTEAFF.

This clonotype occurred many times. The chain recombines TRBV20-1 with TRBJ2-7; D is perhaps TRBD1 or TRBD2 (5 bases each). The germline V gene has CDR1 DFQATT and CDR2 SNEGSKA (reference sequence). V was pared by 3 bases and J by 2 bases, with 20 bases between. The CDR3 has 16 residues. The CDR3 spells CSASPERRGPTYEQYV. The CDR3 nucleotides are TGCAGTGCTAGTCCTGAACGTCGGGGACCTACCTACGAGCAGTACGTC.

The CDR3 DNA reads as TGTGCCAGCACCCATCGGGGGGAGCGAAACGGGGAGCTGTTTTTT. Its protein product is CASTHRGERNGELFF. The rearrangement joins TRBV12-3 or TRBV12-4 to TRBJ2-2; 7 bases fit TRBD2. The CDR3 consists of 15 residues. V lost 7 bases, J lost 7 bases, and 12 bases stayed unmatched.

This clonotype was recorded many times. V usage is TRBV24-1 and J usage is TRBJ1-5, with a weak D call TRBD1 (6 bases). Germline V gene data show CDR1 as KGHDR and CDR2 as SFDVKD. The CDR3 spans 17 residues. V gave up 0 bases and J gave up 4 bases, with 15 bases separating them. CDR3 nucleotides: TGTGCCACCAGTGATTTGGGCGCCGGGACAACGAATCAGCCCCAGCATTTT. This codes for CATSDLGAGTTNQPQHF.

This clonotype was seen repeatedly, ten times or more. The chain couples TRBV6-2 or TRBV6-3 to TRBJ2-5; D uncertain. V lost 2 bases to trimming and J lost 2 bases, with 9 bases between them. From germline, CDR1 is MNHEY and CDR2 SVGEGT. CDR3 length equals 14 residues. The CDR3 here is CASSYVSGQETQYF. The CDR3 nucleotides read TGTGCCAGCAGTTACGTATCCGGGCAAGAGACCCAGTACTTC.

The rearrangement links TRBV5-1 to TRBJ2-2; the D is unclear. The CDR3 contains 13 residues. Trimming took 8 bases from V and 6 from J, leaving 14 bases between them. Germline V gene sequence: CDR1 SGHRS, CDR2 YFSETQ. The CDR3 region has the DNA TGCGCCAGTACTTTTACTGGGGCCGGGGAGCTGTTTTTT. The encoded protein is CASTFTGAGELFF.

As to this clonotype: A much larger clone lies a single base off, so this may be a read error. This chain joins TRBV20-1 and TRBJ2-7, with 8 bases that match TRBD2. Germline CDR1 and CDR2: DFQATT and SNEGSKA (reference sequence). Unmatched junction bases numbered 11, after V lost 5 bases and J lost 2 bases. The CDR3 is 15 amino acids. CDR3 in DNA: TGCAGTGCTGAGCCTTCAGCGGGGGAGGCCTACGAGCAGTACTTC. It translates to CSAEPSAGEAYEQYF.

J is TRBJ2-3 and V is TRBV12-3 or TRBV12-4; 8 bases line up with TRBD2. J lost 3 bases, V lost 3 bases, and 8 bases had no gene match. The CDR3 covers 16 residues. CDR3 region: CASSLVPGGMTDTQYF. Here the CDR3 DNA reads TGTGCCAGCAGTTTGGTCCCGGGGGGGATGACAGATACGCAGTATTTT.